What follows are 13 T cell receptor beta chains derived from one specimen sequenced in a study of blood T cell repertoires in COVID-19. Libraries were prepared by immunoSEQ multiplex PCR; TCRdb keeps only in-frame clonotypes and omits some of them. The sample records about 150,000 clones, more than 75% being singletons. Sequenced: peripheral blood. The receptors shown here come from a man between 50 and 59 years old with active COVID-19.

The chain carries TRBV6-5 and TRBJ1-2; possible D gene TRBD1, 5 bases. V was pared by 7 bases and J by 5 bases, with 14 bases between. The CDR3 is made up of 13 amino acids. The germline V gene encodes CDR1 MNHEY and CDR2 SVGAGI. The CDR3 protein is CASTRNRFYGYTF. For the CDR3, the DNA is TGTGCCAGCACCCGAAACAGGTTTTATGGCTACACCTTC.

This clone was detected only a few times. The chain carries TRBV2 and TRBJ2-1; the D gene is possibly TRBD1 (6 bases). Looked up from germline, CDR1 is SNHLY and CDR2 is FYNNEI. The CDR3 has 13 residues. Trimming stripped 5 bases from V and 4 bases from J, with 9 bases between. The CDR3 sequence is CASSQGFYNEQFF. CDR3 coding DNA: TGTGCCAGCAGTCAGGGGTTTTACAATGAGCAGTTCTTC. Combining the CDR3 with reference TRBV2 and TRBJ2-1 gives the whole variable domain EPEVTQTPSHQVTQMGQEVILRCVPISNHLYFYWYRQILGQKVEFLVSFYNNEISEKSEIFDDQFSVERPDGSNFTLKIRSTKLEDSAMYFCASSQGFYNEQFFGPGTRLTVL.

This clone was recorded only once. V usage is TRBV27 and J usage is TRBJ2-7; no reliable D call. The V and J ends lost 5 bases and 3 bases respectively, with 5 bases between them. The germline V gene has CDR1 MNHEY and CDR2 SMNVEV (reference sequence). The CDR3 spans 11 residues. The CDR3 here is CASSNNYEQYF. The CDR3 DNA follows: TGTGCCAGCAGTAACAACTACGAGCAGTACTTC.

Regarding this clone: The junction does not match germline at one end; this may be a read error. The CDR3 is CAWSWDRWRVSF. In nucleotides, the CDR3 is TGTGCCTGGAGCTGGGACAGATGGCGGGTGTCGTTC. This chain uses TRBV30 with TRBJ1-2; 7 bases line up with TRBD1. The CDR3 loop spans 12 amino acids. Germline CDR1 and CDR2: GTSNPN and SVGIG (reference sequence).

The V and J genes are TRBV7-9 and TRBJ1-4; 9 bases are a match to TRBD1. With 1 base clipped from V and 8 bases from J, the junction kept 2 bases outside the gene matches. The CDR3 extends over 14 amino acids. In germline, CDR1 is SEHNR, CDR2 FQNEAQ (reference sequence). CDR3 sequence (DNA): TGTGCCAGCAGCTTAGGGACAGGGGTGGAAAAACTGTTTTTT. This gives the protein CASSLGTGVEKLFF.

The chain couples TRBV4-3 to TRBJ2-1; D may be TRBD2 (7 bases). This CDR3 is 17 amino acids long. Trimming pared 1 base from V and 6 bases from J, leaving 19 bases between. CDR1 is LGHNA and CDR2 is YSLEER in the germline V gene. Here the CDR3 reads CASSQGGRAGALNEQFF. In nucleotides, the CDR3 is TGCGCCAGCAGCCAAGGGGGTCGGGCGGGGGCCCTCAATGAGCAGTTCTTC.

The chain uses TRBV29-1 and TRBJ1-2; 12 nucleotides line up with TRBD1. CDR1 is SQVTM, CDR2 ANQGSEA, per germline. With V trimmed by 4 bases and J by 5 bases, 8 bases remained unmatched. The CDR3 loop spans 15 amino acids. CDR3 nucleotides: TGCAGCGTTGGCACGGGACAGGGGGCGCGGTATGGCTACACCTTC. It yields the protein CSVGTGQGARYGYTF.

The chain uses TRBV9 and TRBJ2-3; weak D call: TRBD2 (7 bases). Deletions cut 3 bases from V and 4 bases from J, with 12 bases between. CDR1 is SGDLS and CDR2 is YYNGEE in the germline V gene. This CDR3 has 14 amino acids. In DNA, the CDR3 is TGTGCCAGCAGCGCGGGGGGCGGGCCAGATACGCAGTATTTT. This translates into CASSAGGGPDTQYF.

The gene calls are TRBV5-1 and TRBJ1-6, with D unclear. V lost 0 bases and J 7 bases, leaving 14 bases between the germline ends. From germline, CDR1 is SGHRS and CDR2 YFSETQ. CDR3 length: 16 amino acids. The CDR3 DNA sequence: TGCGCCAGCAGCTTGGAGATAGGAGGAGGGAATTCACCCCTCCACTTT. Translation: CASSLEIGGGNSPLHF.

CDR3 sequence (DNA): TGTGCCAGCAGCTTAGTCGGGGGAGGGGCTCCGCAGTATTTT. It translates to CASSLVGGGAPQYF. The genes are TRBV7-9 and TRBJ2-3; 7 positions match TRBD2. This CDR3 is 14 amino acids long. The junction had 8 bases not matched to a gene; V was cut back by 1 base and J by 10 bases. Germline CDR1 reads SEHNR; CDR2 reads FQNEAQ (reference sequence).

The CDR3 coding sequence is TGTGCCAGCAGCCCTTCGGGGGTGAGCTATGGCTACACCTTC. This codes for CASSPSGVSYGYTF. The chain has TRBV14 and TRBJ1-2; D possibly corresponds to TRBD1 (5 bases). Germline V CDR1 and CDR2: SGHDN, FVKESK. The CDR3 contains 14 residues. V gave up 4 bases and J gave up 4 bases, with 13 bases separating them.

The chain links TRBV6-1 to TRBJ2-5; D perhaps matches TRBD1 (6 bases). Germline loops: CDR1 MNHNS, CDR2 SASEGT. Deletions cut 2 bases from V and 2 bases from J, with 18 bases between. This CDR3 has 17 amino acids. The CDR3 reads CASSEFGANRVQETQYF. In DNA form, the CDR3 reads TGTGCCAGCAGTGAATTCGGGGCCAACAGGGTTCAAGAGACCCAGTACTTC.

This clone was picked up one time. The chain has TRBV7-9 and TRBJ2-5, with 7 bases aligning to TRBD1. The CDR3 sequence is 18 residues long. CDR1 SEHNR and CDR2 FQNEAQ come from the germline V gene (reference sequence). After removal of 3 bases from V and 0 bases from J, the junction contained 13 bases not matched to a gene. CDR3 bases: TGTGCCAGCAGCTTCCCCGGCAAAGGGACAGCGTACCAAGAGACCCAGTACTTC. This codes for CASSFPGKGTAYQETQYF.